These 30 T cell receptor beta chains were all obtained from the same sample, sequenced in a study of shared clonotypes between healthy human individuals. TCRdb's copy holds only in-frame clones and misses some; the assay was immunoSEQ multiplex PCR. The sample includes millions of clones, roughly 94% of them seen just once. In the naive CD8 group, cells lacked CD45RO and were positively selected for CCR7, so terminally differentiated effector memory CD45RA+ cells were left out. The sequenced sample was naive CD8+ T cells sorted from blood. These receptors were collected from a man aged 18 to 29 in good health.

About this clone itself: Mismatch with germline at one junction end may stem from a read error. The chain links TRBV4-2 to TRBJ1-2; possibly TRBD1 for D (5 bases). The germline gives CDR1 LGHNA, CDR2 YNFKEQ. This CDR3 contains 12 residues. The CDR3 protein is CVSIPGDYGYTF. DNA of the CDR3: TGTGTCAGCATTCCGGGGGACTATGGCTACACCTTC.

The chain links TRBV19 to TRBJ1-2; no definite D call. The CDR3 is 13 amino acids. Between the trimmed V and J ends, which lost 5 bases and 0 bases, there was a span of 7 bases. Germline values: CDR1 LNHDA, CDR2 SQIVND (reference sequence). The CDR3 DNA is TGTGCCAGTAGTTACGAAGCTAACTATGGCTACACCTTC. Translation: CASSYEANYGYTF.

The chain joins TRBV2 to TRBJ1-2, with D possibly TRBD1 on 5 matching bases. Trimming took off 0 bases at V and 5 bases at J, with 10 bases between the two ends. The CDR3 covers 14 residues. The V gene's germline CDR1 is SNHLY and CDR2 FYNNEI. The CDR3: CASSEAGTVYGYTF. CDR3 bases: TGTGCCAGCAGTGAAGCGGGGACGGTATATGGCTACACCTTC.

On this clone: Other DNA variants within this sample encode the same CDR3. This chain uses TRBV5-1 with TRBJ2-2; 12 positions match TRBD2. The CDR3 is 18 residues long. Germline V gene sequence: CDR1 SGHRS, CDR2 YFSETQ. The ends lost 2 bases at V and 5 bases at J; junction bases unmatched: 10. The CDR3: CASSLGLAGGPGTGELFF. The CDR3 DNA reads TGCGCCAGCAGCTTAGGGCTAGCGGGAGGGCCCGGAACCGGGGAGCTGTTTTTT.

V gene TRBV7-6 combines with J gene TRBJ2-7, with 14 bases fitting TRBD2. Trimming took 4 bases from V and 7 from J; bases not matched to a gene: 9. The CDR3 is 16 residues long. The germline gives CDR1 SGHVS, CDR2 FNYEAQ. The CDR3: CASSSKLGLAGDEQYF. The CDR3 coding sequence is TGTGCCAGCAGCTCCAAGTTGGGACTAGCGGGAGATGAGCAGTACTTC.

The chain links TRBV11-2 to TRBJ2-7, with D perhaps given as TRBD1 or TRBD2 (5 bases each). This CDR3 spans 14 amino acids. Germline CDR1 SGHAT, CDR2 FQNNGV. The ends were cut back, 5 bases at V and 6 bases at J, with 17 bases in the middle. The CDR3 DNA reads TGTGCCAGCAGCCCGGGACGTTCCTTCCCCGAGCAGTACTTC. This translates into CASSPGRSFPEQYF.

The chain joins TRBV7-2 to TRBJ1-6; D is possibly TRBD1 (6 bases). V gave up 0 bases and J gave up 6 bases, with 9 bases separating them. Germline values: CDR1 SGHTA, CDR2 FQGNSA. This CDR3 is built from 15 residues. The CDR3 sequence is CASSLADSLNSPLHF. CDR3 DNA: TGTGCCAGCAGCTTAGCGGACAGTCTTAATTCACCCCTCCACTTT.

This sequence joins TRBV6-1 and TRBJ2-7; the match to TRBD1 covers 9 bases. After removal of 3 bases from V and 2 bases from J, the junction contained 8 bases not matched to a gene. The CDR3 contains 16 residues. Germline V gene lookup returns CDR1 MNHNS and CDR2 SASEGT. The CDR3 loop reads CASSDFPGQGTYEQYF. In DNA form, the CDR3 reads TGTGCCAGCAGTGACTTTCCGGGACAGGGCACCTACGAGCAGTACTTC.

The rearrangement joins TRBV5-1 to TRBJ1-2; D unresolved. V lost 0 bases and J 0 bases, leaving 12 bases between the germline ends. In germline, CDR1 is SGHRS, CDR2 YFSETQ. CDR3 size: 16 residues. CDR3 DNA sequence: TGCGCCAGCAGCTTGGCGGCAGCAAATACTAACTATGGCTACACCTTC. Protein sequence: CASSLAAANTNYGYTF.

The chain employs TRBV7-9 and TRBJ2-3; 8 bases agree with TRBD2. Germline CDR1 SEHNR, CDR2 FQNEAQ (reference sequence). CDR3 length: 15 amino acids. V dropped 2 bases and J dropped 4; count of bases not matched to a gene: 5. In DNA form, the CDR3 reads TGTGCCAGCAGCTTATTAGCGGGGACGCCAGATACGCAGTATTTT. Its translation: CASSLLAGTPDTQYF.

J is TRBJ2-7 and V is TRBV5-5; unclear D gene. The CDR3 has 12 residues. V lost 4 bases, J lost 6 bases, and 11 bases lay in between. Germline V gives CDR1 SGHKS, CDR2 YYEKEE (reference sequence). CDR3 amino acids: CASSLRWGEQYF. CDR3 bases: TGTGCCAGCAGCCTCCGGTGGGGCGAGCAGTACTTC.

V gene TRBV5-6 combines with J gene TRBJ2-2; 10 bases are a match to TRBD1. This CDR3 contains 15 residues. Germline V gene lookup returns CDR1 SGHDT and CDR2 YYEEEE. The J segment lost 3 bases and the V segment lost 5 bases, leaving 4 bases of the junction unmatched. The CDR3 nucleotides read TGTGCCAGCAGTCCCGGGACAGGGGACACCGGGGAGCTGTTTTTT. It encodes CASSPGTGDTGELFF.

CDR3 sequence: CASSGGNQHEKLFF. In DNA, the CDR3 is TGTGCCAGCAGCGGGGGAAACCAACATGAAAAACTGTTTTTT. The chain has TRBV9 and TRBJ1-4; D is unresolved. CDR3 size: 14 residues. Germline V gene lookup returns CDR1 SGDLS and CDR2 YYNGEE. Trimming shortened V by 3 bases and J by 6 bases, and 12 bases separated the two germline ends.

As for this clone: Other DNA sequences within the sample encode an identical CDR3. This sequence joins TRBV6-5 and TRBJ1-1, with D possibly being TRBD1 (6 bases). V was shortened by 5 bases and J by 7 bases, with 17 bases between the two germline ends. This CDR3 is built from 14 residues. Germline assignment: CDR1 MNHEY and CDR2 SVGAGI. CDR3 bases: TGTGCCAGCAGTCCCGGGACAACTTATCGTGAAGCTTTCTTT. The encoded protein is CASSPGTTYREAFF.

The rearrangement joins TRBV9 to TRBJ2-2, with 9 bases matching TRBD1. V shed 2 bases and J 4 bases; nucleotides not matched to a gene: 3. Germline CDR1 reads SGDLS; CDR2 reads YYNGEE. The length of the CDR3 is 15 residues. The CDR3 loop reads CASSVLQGATGELFF. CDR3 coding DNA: TGTGCCAGCAGCGTGTTACAGGGGGCCACCGGGGAGCTGTTTTTT.

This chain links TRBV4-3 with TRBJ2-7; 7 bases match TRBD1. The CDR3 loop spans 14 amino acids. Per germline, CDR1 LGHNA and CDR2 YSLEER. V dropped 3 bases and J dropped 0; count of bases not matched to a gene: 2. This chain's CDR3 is CASSHGTVSYEQYF. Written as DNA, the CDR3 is TGCGCCAGCAGCCACGGGACAGTCTCCTACGAGCAGTACTTC.

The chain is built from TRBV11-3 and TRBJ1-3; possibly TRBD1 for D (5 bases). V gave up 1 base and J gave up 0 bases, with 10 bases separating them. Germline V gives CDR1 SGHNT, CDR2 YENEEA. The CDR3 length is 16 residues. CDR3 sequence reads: CASSLGGEPSGNTIYF. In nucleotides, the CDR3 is TGTGCCAGCAGCTTAGGGGGGGAGCCCTCTGGAAACACCATATATTTT.

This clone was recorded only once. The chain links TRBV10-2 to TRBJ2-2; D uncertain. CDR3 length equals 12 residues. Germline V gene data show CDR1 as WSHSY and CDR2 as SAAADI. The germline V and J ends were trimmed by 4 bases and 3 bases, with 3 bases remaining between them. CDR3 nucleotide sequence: TGCGCCAGCAGTGTCGACACCGGGGAGCTGTTTTTT. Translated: CASSVDTGELFF.

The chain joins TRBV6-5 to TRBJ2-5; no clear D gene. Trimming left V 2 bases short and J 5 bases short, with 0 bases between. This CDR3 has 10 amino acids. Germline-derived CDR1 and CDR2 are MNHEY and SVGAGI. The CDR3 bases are TGTGCCAGCAGTTACGAGACCCAGTACTTC. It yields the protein CASSYETQYF.

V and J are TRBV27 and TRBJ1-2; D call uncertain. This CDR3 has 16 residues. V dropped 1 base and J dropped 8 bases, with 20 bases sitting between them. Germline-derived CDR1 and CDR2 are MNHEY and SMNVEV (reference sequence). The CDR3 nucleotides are TGTGCCAGCAGTTTATTGGGGTTGGAGTCCCTCGGGGGCTACACCTTC. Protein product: CASSLLGLESLGGYTF.

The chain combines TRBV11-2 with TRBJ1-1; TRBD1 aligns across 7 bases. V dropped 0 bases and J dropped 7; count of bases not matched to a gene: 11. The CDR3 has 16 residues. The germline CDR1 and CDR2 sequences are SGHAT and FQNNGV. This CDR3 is CASSLEGGRLSREAFF. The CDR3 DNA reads TGTGCCAGCAGCTTAGAAGGGGGCAGACTCTCCCGTGAAGCTTTCTTT.

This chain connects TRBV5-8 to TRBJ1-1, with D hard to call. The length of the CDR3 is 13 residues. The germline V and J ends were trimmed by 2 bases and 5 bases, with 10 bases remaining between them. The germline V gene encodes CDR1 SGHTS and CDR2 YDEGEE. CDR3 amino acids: CASSFGRGTEAFF. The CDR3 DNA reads TGTGCCAGCAGCTTCGGACGCGGTACTGAAGCTTTCTTT.

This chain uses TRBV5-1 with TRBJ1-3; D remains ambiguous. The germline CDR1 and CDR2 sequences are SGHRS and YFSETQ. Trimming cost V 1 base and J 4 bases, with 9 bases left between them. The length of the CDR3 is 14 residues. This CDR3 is CASSLSQWGNTIYF. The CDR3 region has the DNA TGCGCCAGCAGCTTGTCCCAATGGGGAAACACCATATATTTT.

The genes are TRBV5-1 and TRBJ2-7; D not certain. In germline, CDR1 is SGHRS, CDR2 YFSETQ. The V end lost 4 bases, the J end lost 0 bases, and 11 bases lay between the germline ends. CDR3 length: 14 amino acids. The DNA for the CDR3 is TGCGCCAGCAGCCCGGGTGCAAACTCCTACGAGCAGTACTTC. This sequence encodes CASSPGANSYEQYF.

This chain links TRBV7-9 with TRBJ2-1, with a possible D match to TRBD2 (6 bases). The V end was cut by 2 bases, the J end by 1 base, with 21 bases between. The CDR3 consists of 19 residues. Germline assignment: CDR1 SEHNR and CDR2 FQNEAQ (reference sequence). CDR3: CASSLYIFSGSSSYNEQFF. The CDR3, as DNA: TGTGCCAGCAGCTTATACATTTTTTCCGGGAGCTCGTCCTACAATGAGCAGTTCTTC.

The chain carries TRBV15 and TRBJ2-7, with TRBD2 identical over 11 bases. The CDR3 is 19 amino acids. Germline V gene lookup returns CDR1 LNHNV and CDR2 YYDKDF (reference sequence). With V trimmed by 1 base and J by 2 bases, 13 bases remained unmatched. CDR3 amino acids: CATSRGGGVSGRETYEQYF. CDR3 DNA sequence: TGTGCCACCAGCAGAGGAGGGGGTGTTAGCGGGAGGGAAACCTACGAGCAGTACTTC.

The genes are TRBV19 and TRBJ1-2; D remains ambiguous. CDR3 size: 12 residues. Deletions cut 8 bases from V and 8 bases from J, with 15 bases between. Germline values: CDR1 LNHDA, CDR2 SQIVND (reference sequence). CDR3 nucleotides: TGTGCCAGTTATGAGACCCACTTAGGCTACACCTTC. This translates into CASYETHLGYTF. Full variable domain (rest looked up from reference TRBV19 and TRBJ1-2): DGGITQSPKYLFRKEGQNVTLSCEQNLNHDAMYWYRQDPGQGLRLIYYSQIVNDFQKGDIAEGYSVSREKKESFPLTVTSAQKNPTAFYLCASYETHLGYTFGSGTRLTVV.

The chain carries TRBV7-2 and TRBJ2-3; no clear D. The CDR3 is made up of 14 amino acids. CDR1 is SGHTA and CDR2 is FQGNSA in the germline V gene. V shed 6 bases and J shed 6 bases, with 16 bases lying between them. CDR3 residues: CASRGVAQWDTQYF. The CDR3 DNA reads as TGTGCCAGCAGAGGAGTAGCCCAATGGGATACGCAGTATTTT.

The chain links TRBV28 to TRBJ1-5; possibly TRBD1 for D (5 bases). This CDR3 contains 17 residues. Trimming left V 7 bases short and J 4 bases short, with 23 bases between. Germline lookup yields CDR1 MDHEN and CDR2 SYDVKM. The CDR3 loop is CASTTPGGAQINQPQHF. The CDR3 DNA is TGTGCCAGCACCACACCCGGCGGGGCCCAAATAAATCAGCCCCAGCATTTT.

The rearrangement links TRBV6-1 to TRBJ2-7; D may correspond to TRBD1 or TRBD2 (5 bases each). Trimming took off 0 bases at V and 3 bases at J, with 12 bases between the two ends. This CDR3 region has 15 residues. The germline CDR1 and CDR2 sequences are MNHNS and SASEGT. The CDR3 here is CASSEARDGSYEQYF. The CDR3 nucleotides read TGTGCCAGCAGTGAAGCCCGGGACGGCAGCTACGAGCAGTACTTC.